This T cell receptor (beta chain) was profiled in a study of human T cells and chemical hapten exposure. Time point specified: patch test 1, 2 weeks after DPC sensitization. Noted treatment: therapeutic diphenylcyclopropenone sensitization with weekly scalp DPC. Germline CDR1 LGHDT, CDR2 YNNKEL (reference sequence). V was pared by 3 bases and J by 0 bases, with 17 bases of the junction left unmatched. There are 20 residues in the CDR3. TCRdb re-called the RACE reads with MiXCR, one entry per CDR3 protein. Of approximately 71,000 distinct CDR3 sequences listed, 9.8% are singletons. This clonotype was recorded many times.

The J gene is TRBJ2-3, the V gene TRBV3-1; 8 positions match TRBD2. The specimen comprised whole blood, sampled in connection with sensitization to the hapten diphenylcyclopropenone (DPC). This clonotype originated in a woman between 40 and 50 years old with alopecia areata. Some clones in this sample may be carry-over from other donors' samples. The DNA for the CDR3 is TGTGCCAGCAGCCACCGCGTAGGCGGGGGGCCCCTCTACAGCACAGATACGCAGTATTTT. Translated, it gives CASSHRVGGGPLYSTDTQYF.